These 7 T cell receptor beta chains were sequenced from one sample in a study of blood T cells in healthy people across ages. A J-beta primer mix and a sample-barcoded 5' primer were used in a second PCR of about 7 to 12 cycles. In TCRdb, the 5' RACE reads were re-called with MiXCR into one record per CDR3 protein. There are approximately 900,000 distinct CDR3 sequences in the sample; approximately 49% occur only once, and about an eighth lies in the top ten. Sequencing was carried out using blood. These receptors were obtained from a man aged 30-40 years in good health.

The chain joins TRBV3-1 to TRBJ2-1; D ambiguous. CDR1 and CDR2 from the germline V gene are LGHDT and YNNKEL (reference sequence). V was shortened by 1 base and J by 5 bases, with 15 bases between the two germline ends. This CDR3 spans 16 amino acids. The CDR3 sequence is CASSQVKSAVDNEQFF. The CDR3 region has the DNA TGTGCCAGCAGCCAAGTTAAGTCAGCCGTAGACAATGAGCAGTTCTTC.

A remark on this clonotype: Compared with germline, one end of the junction differs, possibly owing to a read error. V usage is TRBV12-3 or TRBV12-4 and J usage is TRBJ1-2; 9 bases are shared with TRBD1. The CDR3 is made up of 13 amino acids. This CDR3 is CTSRHGTGYGYTF. CDR3 nucleotides: TGTACCAGCAGACATGGGACAGGGTATGGCTACACCTTC.

This clonotype was counted only a few times. The chain uses TRBV5-1 and TRBJ1-6; D is unresolved. V was trimmed by 7 bases and J by 5 bases, leaving 10 bases between them. Germline V lookup: CDR1 SGHRS, CDR2 YFSETQ. The CDR3 totals 13 residues. In DNA, the CDR3 is TGCGCCAGCGGCGAAGGGCATAATTCACCCCTCCACTTT. Protein product: CASGEGHNSPLHF.

The chain recombines TRBV20-1 with TRBJ2-3; D gene uncertain. The CDR3 consists of 14 residues. Germline values: CDR1 DFQATT, CDR2 SNEGSKA (reference sequence). With 3 bases removed from V and 1 base from J, the gap between germline ends came to 11 bases. CDR3: CSASPVVGTDTQYF. CDR3 nucleotides: TGCAGTGCTAGCCCAGTAGTCGGCACAGATACGCAGTATTTT.

V and J are TRBV6-2 or TRBV6-3 and TRBJ1-5, with unresolved D. This CDR3 is built from 15 residues. With 0 bases removed from V and 3 bases from J, the gap between germline ends came to 9 bases. Germline CDR1 MNHEY, CDR2 SVGEGT. The CDR3 here is CASSYSNSANQPQHF. DNA of the CDR3: TGTGCCAGCAGTTACTCGAATTCGGCCAATCAGCCCCAGCATTTT.

This clonotype appeared a few times. The rearrangement joins TRBV7-9 to TRBJ2-7, with 7 positions matching TRBD2. Germline V gene data show CDR1 as SEHNR and CDR2 as FQNEAQ (reference sequence). Trimming removed 6 bases from V and 5 bases from J; junction bases left unmatched: 7. The CDR3 loop spans 13 amino acids. Written as DNA, the CDR3 is TGTGCCAGCAGTGCGGGGGTTTCCAACGAGCAGTACTTC. Protein sequence: CASSAGVSNEQYF.

The gene calls are TRBV29-1 and TRBJ2-1, with a possible D match to TRBD2 (7 bases). Germline-derived CDR1 and CDR2 are SQVTM and ANQGSEA. V was trimmed by 3 bases and J by 3 bases, leaving 21 bases between them. CDR3 length: 17 residues. CDR3 amino acids: CSVDRPLGGPGYNEQFF. The CDR3 bases are TGCAGCGTTGATCGACCCCTCGGGGGGCCAGGCTACAATGAGCAGTTCTTC.